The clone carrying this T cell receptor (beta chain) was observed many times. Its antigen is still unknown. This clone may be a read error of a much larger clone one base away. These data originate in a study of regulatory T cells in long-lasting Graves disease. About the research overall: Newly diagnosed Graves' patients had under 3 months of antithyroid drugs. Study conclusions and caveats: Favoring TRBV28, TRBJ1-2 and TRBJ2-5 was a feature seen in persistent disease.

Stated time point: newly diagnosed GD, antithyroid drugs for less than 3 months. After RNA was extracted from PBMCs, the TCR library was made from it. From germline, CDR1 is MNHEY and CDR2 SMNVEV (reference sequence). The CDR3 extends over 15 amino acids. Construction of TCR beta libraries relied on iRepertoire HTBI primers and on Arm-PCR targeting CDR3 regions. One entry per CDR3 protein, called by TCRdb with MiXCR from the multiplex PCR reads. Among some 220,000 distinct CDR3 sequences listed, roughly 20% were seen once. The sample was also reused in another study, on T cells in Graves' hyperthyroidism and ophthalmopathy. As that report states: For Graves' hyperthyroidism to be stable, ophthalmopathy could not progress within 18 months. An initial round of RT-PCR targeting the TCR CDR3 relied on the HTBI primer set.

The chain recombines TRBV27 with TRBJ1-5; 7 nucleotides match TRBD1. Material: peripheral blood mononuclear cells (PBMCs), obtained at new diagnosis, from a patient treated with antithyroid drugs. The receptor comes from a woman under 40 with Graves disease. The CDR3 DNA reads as TGTGCCGGCAGTTTAAATGGACAGGGCAATCAGCCCCAGCATTTT. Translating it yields CAGSLNGQGNQPQHF.